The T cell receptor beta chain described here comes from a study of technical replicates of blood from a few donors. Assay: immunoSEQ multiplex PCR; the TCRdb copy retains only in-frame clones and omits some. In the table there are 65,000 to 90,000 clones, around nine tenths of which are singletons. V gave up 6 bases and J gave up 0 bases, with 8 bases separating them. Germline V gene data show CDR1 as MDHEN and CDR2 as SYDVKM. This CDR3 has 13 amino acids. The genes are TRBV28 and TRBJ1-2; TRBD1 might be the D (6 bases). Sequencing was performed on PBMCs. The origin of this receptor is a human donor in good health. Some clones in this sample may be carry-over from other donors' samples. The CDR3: CASSGQTNYGYTF. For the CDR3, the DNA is TGTGCCAGCAGCGGACAGACTAACTATGGCTACACCTTC.